These 23 T cell receptor beta chains share one sample of origin, sequenced in a study of response to subunit inactivated influenza vaccine. TCRdb reprocessed the RT-PCR reads with MiXCR, giving one entry per CDR3 protein. Among hundreds of thousands of distinct CDR3 sequences listed, less than 20% were seen once. Sample: PBMCs from blood, taken 4 to 6 days after vaccination. These receptors all come from a man over 45 who received an inactivated influenza vaccine.

The chain carries TRBV7-8 and TRBJ2-3; the match to TRBD2 covers 8 bases. Trimming took 5 bases from V and 2 from J; bases not matched to a gene: 12. This CDR3 is built from 17 residues. Germline V lookup: CDR1 SGHVS, CDR2 FQNEAQ. CDR3 in DNA: TGTGCCAGCAGCCCTTACGGCAGCGGGGGCTACACAGATACGCAGTATTTT. This translates into CASSPYGSGGYTDTQYF.

This clonotype was seen a handful of times. This rearrangement joins TRBV7-9 to TRBJ2-1; TRBD1 matches at 8 bases. CDR3 size: 13 residues. V dropped 2 bases and J dropped 15; count of bases not matched to a gene: 9. CDR1 is SEHNR and CDR2 is FQNEAQ in the germline V gene (reference sequence). In DNA, the CDR3 is TGTGCCAGCAGCTTATTACCACAGGGGGAACGGTTCTTC. It translates to CASSLLPQGERFF.

There are a few counts of this clonotype. The chain is built from TRBV20-1 and TRBJ2-1; 8 nucleotides agree with TRBD1. CDR1 and CDR2 from the germline V gene are DFQATT and SNEGSKA (reference sequence). The ends lost 3 bases at V and 8 bases at J; junction bases unmatched: 9. The CDR3 spans 14 residues. The CDR3 bases are TGCAGTGCTAGTTCGCAGGGGGCTTTCGATGAGCAGTTCTTC. It specifies CSASSQGAFDEQFF.

This clonotype has just a few counts. The chain links TRBV29-1 to TRBJ2-2; 7 bases fit TRBD2. V dropped 8 bases and J dropped 8; count of bases not matched to a gene: 8. The CDR3 sequence is 12 residues long. CDR1 is SQVTM, CDR2 ANQGSEA, per germline. The CDR3 DNA reads as TGCAGCTTCTCTAGCGGTCGGGGGGAGCTGTTTTTT. It yields the protein CSFSSGRGELFF.

The chain carries TRBV5-1 and TRBJ2-3; 7 nucleotides match TRBD1. This CDR3 has 16 residues. V dropped 3 bases and J dropped 0; count of bases not matched to a gene: 7. The germline V gene has CDR1 SGHRS and CDR2 YFSETQ. The CDR3, as DNA: TGCGCCAGCAGCTGGGGACAGCTCTTTAGCACAGATACGCAGTATTTT. It translates to CASSWGQLFSTDTQYF.

The chain couples TRBV10-1 to TRBJ2-7; D is perhaps TRBD2 (5 bases). Germline CDR1 WNHNN, CDR2 SYGVQD (reference sequence). The CDR3 consists of 13 residues. V lost 7 bases, J lost 4 bases, and 14 bases lay in between. CDR3 coding DNA: TGCGCCAGCAAGGCGGGCACGGGGTACGAGCAGTACTTC. It specifies CASKAGTGYEQYF.

A few counts support this clonotype. The genes are TRBV29-1 and TRBJ2-1; D could derive from TRBD1 or TRBD2 (5 bases each). Trimming took 3 bases from V and 10 from J, leaving 10 bases between them. CDR1 is SQVTM, CDR2 ANQGSEA, per germline. The CDR3 has 11 residues. Here the CDR3 reads CSVEGVGEQFF. CDR3 in DNA: TGCAGCGTTGAGGGGGTAGGCGAGCAGTTCTTC.

This clonotype was counted a few times. V is TRBV19 and J is TRBJ1-5, with unresolved D. The length of the CDR3 is 17 residues. V lost 2 bases and J lost 0, with 14 bases in between. Germline V lookup: CDR1 LNHDA, CDR2 SQIVND (reference sequence). The CDR3 bases are TGTGCCAGTAGTATACGATCACCGAACTATAGCAATCAGCCCCAGCATTTT. This codes for CASSIRSPNYSNQPQHF. The full variable domain, with the rest looked up from reference TRBV19 and TRBJ1-5, is DGGITQSPKYLFRKEGQNVTLSCEQNLNHDAMYWYRQDPGQGLRLIYYSQIVNDFQKGDIAEGYSVSREKKESFPLTVTSAQKNPTAFYLCASSIRSPNYSNQPQHFGDGTRLSIL.

The genes are TRBV7-6 and TRBJ2-7; unclear D gene. Between the trimmed V and J ends, which lost 2 bases and 0 bases, there was a span of 11 bases. CDR3 length equals 15 residues. Germline CDR1 and CDR2: SGHVS and FNYEAQ. CDR3 sequence (DNA): TGTGCCAGCAGCTTATTTTCAGGCAGCTCCTACGAGCAGTACTTC. Translating gives CASSLFSGSSYEQYF. The full variable domain, rest sourced from reference TRBV7-6 and TRBJ2-7, is GAGVSQSPRYKVTKRGQDVALRCDPISGHVSLYWYRQALGQGPEFLTYFNYEAQQDKSGLPNDRFSAERPEGSISTLTIQRTEQRDSAMYRCASSLFSGSSYEQYFGPGTRLTVT.

The V gene is TRBV20-1, the J gene TRBJ2-3; D is perhaps TRBD1 or TRBD2 (5 bases each). Germline values: CDR1 DFQATT, CDR2 SNEGSKA (reference sequence). The V end lost 5 bases, the J end lost 3 bases, and 9 bases lay between the germline ends. The CDR3 totals 12 residues. CDR3: CSAEGRTDTQYF. CDR3 DNA: TGCAGTGCTGAGGGGAGAACAGATACGCAGTATTTT.

This clonotype was seen at least ten times. The chain uses TRBV13 and TRBJ2-1; 11 nucleotides line up with TRBD1. After removal of 5 bases from V and 6 bases from J, the junction contained 6 bases not matched to a gene. Germline CDR1 is PRHDT and CDR2 is FYEKMQ (reference sequence). The CDR3 contains 15 residues. The CDR3 DNA reads as TGTGCCAGCAGCACCCGGGACAGGGGGGTCAATGAGCAGTTCTTC. Its translation is CASSTRDRGVNEQFF.

The rearrangement uses TRBV7-2 and TRBJ1-1, with D possibly TRBD1 on 5 matching bases. CDR1 SGHTA and CDR2 FQGNSA come from the germline V gene. Trimming removed 5 bases from V and 4 bases from J, with 11 bases in between. This CDR3 is 13 amino acids long. DNA of the CDR3: TGTGCCAGCAGCACACTGGGGGGCACTGAAGCTTTCTTT. Amino acids: CASSTLGGTEAFF.

A few counts support this clonotype. V and J are TRBV5-6 and TRBJ2-5; D gene unclear. CDR3 size: 13 residues. Germline CDR1 is SGHDT and CDR2 is YYEEEE. The ends were cut back, 0 bases at V and 1 base at J, with 4 bases in the middle. CDR3 residues: CASSLDVQETQYF. Here the CDR3 DNA reads TGTGCCAGCAGCTTGGACGTCCAAGAGACCCAGTACTTC.

This clonotype was picked up a small number of times. This chain uses TRBV7-9 with TRBJ2-7; possibly TRBD1 for D (6 bases). Germline V CDR1 and CDR2: SEHNR, FQNEAQ (reference sequence). The CDR3 totals 15 residues. V lost 4 bases, J lost 3 bases, and 16 bases lay in between. As DNA, the CDR3 is TGTGCCAGCAGCTCCTACAGGGTTTTCGACTACGAGCAGTACTTC. This gives the protein CASSSYRVFDYEQYF.

This rearrangement joins TRBV18 to TRBJ1-6; D is unresolved. The germline CDR1 and CDR2 sequences are KGHSH and LQKENI. V shed 4 bases and J shed 13 bases, with 23 bases lying between them. This CDR3 spans 16 amino acids. DNA of the CDR3: TGTGCCAGCTCACGTAACAACCCCGGTTGGACTTCGCCCCTCCACTTT. This codes for CASSRNNPGWTSPLHF.

V gene TRBV25-1 combines with J gene TRBJ2-4; 8 bases agree with TRBD1. With V trimmed by 8 bases and J by 1 base, 13 bases remained unmatched. Germline V lookup: CDR1 MGHDK, CDR2 SYGVNS. The CDR3 extends over 17 amino acids. CDR3 sequence reads: CASFGARTGSAKNIQYF. CDR3 sequence (DNA): TGTGCCAGCTTCGGCGCGAGGACAGGGTCGGCCAAAAACATTCAGTACTTC.

This clonotype was observed a handful of times. The chain is built from TRBV7-9 and TRBJ2-1; no definite D call. CDR1 SEHNR and CDR2 FQNEAQ come from the germline V gene (reference sequence). Trimming cost V 6 bases and J 8 bases, with 14 bases left between them. This CDR3 comprises 13 residues. Written as DNA, the CDR3 is TGTGCCAGCAGTCCCCTCGCCGATCATGAGCAGTTCTTC. Amino acids: CASSPLADHEQFF.

This chain links TRBV29-1 with TRBJ2-2; 13 bases align to TRBD2. V shed 7 bases, J shed 8 bases, and the junction held 7 bases outside the gene matches. Germline CDR1 SQVTM, CDR2 ANQGSEA. The CDR3 spans 14 residues. The CDR3 reads CSATSGGAVGELFF. As DNA, the CDR3 is TGCAGCGCTACTAGCGGGGGGGCCGTGGGGGAGCTGTTTTTT.

The chain couples TRBV9 to TRBJ1-4, with unresolved D. Germline-derived CDR1 and CDR2 are SGDLS and YYNGEE. V was clipped by 0 bases and J by 5 bases, with 14 bases between them. The CDR3 extends over 16 amino acids. The CDR3 spells CASSVGPIRENEKLFF. The CDR3 DNA reads as TGTGCCAGCAGCGTAGGGCCGATACGGGAGAATGAAAAACTGTTTTTT.

This sequence joins TRBV5-1 and TRBJ2-1; D not certain. V was trimmed by 0 bases and J by 9 bases, leaving 7 bases between them. The CDR3 length is 12 residues. Germline lookup yields CDR1 SGHRS and CDR2 YFSETQ. The CDR3 reads CASSLVDGEQFF. CDR3 coding DNA: TGCGCCAGCAGCTTGGTCGACGGTGAGCAGTTCTTC. Variable domain in full (rest from reference TRBV5-1 and TRBJ2-1): KAGVTQTPRYLIKTRGQQVTLSCSPISGHRSVSWYQQTPGQGLQFLFEYFSETQRNKGNFPGRFSGRQFSNSRSEMNVSTLELGDSALYLCASSLVDGEQFFGPGTRLTVL.

This clonotype was counted ten times or more. J is TRBJ2-2 and V is TRBV10-3, with 10 positions matching TRBD2. Germline CDR1 is ENHRY and CDR2 is SYGVKD. V was clipped by 0 bases and J by 1 base; unmatched bases: 2. The CDR3 length is 17 residues. The CDR3 spells CAISESLAGENTGELFF. The CDR3 coding sequence is TGTGCCATCAGTGAGTCTCTAGCGGGAGAGAACACCGGGGAGCTGTTTTTT.

This chain connects TRBV20-1 to TRBJ2-7; D is tentatively TRBD1 or TRBD2 (6 bases each). V was pared by 4 bases and J by 2 bases, with 9 bases between. In germline, CDR1 is DFQATT, CDR2 SNEGSKA (reference sequence). This CDR3 is 12 amino acids long. Here the CDR3 reads CSANGGTYEQYF. CDR3 sequence (DNA): TGCAGTGCTAACGGGGGCACCTACGAGCAGTACTTC.

This sequence joins TRBV4-3 and TRBJ2-1, with TRBD2 matching 13 bases. From germline, CDR1 is LGHNA and CDR2 YSLEER. V dropped 5 bases and J dropped 5; count of bases not matched to a gene: 3. CDR3 length equals 15 residues. The CDR3 here is CASSLGLAGHNEQFF. The CDR3 DNA sequence: TGCGCCAGCAGCTTGGGACTAGCGGGGCACAATGAGCAGTTCTTC.